This is a list of T cell receptor beta chains from one sample in a study of Graves' ophthalmopathy and Graves' hyperthyroidism. Using its own MiXCR run on the multiplex PCR reads, TCRdb lists one record per CDR3 protein. Seen here are some 250,000 distinct CDR3 sequences, about 47% observed once, and the top ten hold about half. The sample was peripheral blood. The receptor source for this set is an adult man with Graves' ophthalmopathy. CDR3s include the opening cysteine and the closing phenylalanine or tryptophan. The D gene is left open where the match is weak. A clone size is listed for some rows: how often the clone was seen (once, few, many), or a class if it is expanded.

j_call d_call clone_size v_call cdr3_aa cdr3_nt
TRBJ2-2 . . TRBV19 CATQGGGLSGELFF TGTGCCACACAGGGGGGGGGCCTTAGCGGGGAGCTGTTTTTT
TRBJ2-7 . few TRBV7-9 CASSHDGRKTYEQYF TGTGCCAGCAGCCACGACGGACGCAAGACCTACGAGCAGTACTTC
TRBJ1-2 . . TRBV4-3 CASSQVGGEAYGYTF TGCGCCAGCAGCCAAGTAGGGGGAGAGGCCTATGGCTACACCTTC
TRBJ1-2 TRBD1 . TRBV5-6 CASSGRDRGLSYTF TGTGCCAGCAGCGGCCGGGACAGGGGATTAAGCTACACCTTC
TRBJ2-7 TRBD2 . TRBV4-1 CASSQETAGGWRQYF TGTGCCAGCAGCCAAGAGACGGCGGGAGGCTGGAGGCAGTACTTC
TRBJ1-2 . . TRBV4-1 CASSQDQTVYGYTF TGCGCCAGCAGCCAAGATCAAACAGTTTATGGCTACACCTTC
TRBJ2-2 . . TRBV24-1 CASRPRAGTGELFF TGTGCCAGCAGGCCCAGGGCCGGCACCGGGGAGCTGTTTTTT
TRBJ1-2 TRBD1 once TRBV12-3/TRBV12-4 CASSFGGTGDYGYTF TGTGCCAGCAGTTTCGGTGGGACAGGGGACTATGGCTACACCTTC
TRBJ1-2 . few TRBV20-1 CSAPDRYLRYTF TGCAGTGCTCCCGACAGGTATCTTCGCTACACCTTC
TRBJ2-7 . few TRBV5-1 CASSLPGIGQYF TGCGCCAGCAGCTTGCCCGGGATTGGGCAGTACTTC
TRBJ1-1 . . TRBV10-3 CAISEGGLQTEAFF TGTGCCATCAGTGAGGGGGGGCTTCAGACTGAAGCTTTCTTT
TRBJ1-5 . few TRBV20-1 CSALSITVSNQPQHF TGCAGTGCTCTCTCCATTACAGTTAGCAATCAGCCCCAGCATTTT
TRBJ2-1 . . TRBV7-3 CASSFDAGLEQFF TGTGCCAGCAGCTTTGACGCGGGCCTTGAGCAGTTCTTC
TRBJ1-2 . . TRBV12-3/TRBV12-4 CASSGTNYGYTF TGTGCCAGCAGCGGGACCAATTATGGCTACACCTTC
TRBJ2-2 TRBD1 . TRBV2 CASSPRQGVDTGELFF TGTGCCAGCAGCCCCCGACAGGGAGTCGACACCGGGGAGCTGTTTTTT